This T cell receptor (beta chain) originates from a study of T-cell memory formation after mild COVID-19. CDR3 length: 15 amino acids. Germline CDR1 is SQVTM and CDR2 is ANQGSEA. V lost 4 bases to trimming and J lost 2 bases, with 14 bases between them. TCRdb ran MiXCR on the 5' RACE reads and lists one entry per CDR3 protein. The sample includes 160,000 or so distinct CDR3 sequences, roughly 28% of them seen just once. The count of this clonotype is one. V gene TRBV29-1 combines with J gene TRBJ2-2, with TRBD1 as a possible D gene (5 bases). The receptor comes from an adult woman who had mild COVID-19 (a few samples of this study predate the infection). Cell type and time point are not known. Sequenced: PBMCs or a T cell subset sorted from them (not recorded which). This CDR3 reads CSVAGAVLNTGELFF. The CDR3 bases are TGCAGCGTTGCTGGGGCTGTCCTAAACACCGGGGAGCTGTTTTTT.